These 5 T cell receptor beta chains share one sample of origin, sequenced in a study of blood T cell repertoires in COVID-19. Method: immunoSEQ multiplex PCR; TCRdb's copy keeps in-frame clones and lacks some. Of a few hundred thousand clones listed, 84% were seen once; the top ten hold approximately 14%. Input material: peripheral blood. These receptors were taken from a person in their 70s with COVID-19, enrolled during active disease.

V gene TRBV3-1 (or the pseudogene TRBV3-2) combines with J gene TRBJ2-3, with 9 bases that match TRBD1. The CDR3 contains 16 residues. Germline trimming cut 0 bases from V and 3 bases from J; bases unmatched to any gene: 4. Germline CDR1 LGHDT, CDR2 YNNKEL (reference sequence). CDR3 sequence (DNA): TGTGCCAGCAGCCAAGATGGGGACAGGGCAACAGATACGCAGTATTTT. It codes for CASSQDGDRATDTQYF.

CDR3 nucleotides: TGTGCCAGCAGCCTTCCTGGAAACACCATATATTTT. Its protein product is CASSLPGNTIYF. The genes are TRBV9 and TRBJ1-3; D gene unclear. Between the trimmed V and J ends, which lost 4 bases and 2 bases, there was a span of 4 bases. Germline V CDR1 and CDR2: SGDLS, YYNGEE. CDR3 length: 12 amino acids.

J is TRBJ1-1 and V is TRBV5-1, with D uncertain. The CDR3 consists of 14 residues. V lost 0 bases and J lost 2, with 8 bases in between. Germline assignment: CDR1 SGHRS and CDR2 YFSETQ. The CDR3 loop is CASSLGPVNTEAFF. CDR3 in DNA: TGCGCCAGCAGCTTGGGCCCAGTCAACACTGAAGCTTTCTTT.

The chain is built from TRBV3-1 (or the pseudogene TRBV3-2) and TRBJ1-6; the match to TRBD1 covers 9 bases. The CDR3 consists of 14 residues. Per the germline V gene, CDR1 is LGHDT and CDR2 is YNNKEL (reference sequence). The V gene end was trimmed by 3 bases and the J gene end by 9 bases; junction bases not matched to a gene: 3. CDR3 DNA sequence: TGTGCCAGCAGCCAGACAGGGGGGAGTTCACCCCTCCACTTT. As protein: CASSQTGGSSPLHF.

This chain connects TRBV5-1 to TRBJ2-7; tentative D call: TRBD2 (5 bases). Per the germline V gene, CDR1 is SGHRS and CDR2 is YFSETQ. Trimming shortened V by 0 bases and J by 0 bases, and 13 bases separated the two germline ends. This CDR3 region has 16 residues. As DNA, the CDR3 is TGCGCCAGCAGCTTGGCTGCCGGTGGGAGCTCCTACGAGCAGTACTTC. It yields the protein CASSLAAGGSSYEQYF.